The present T cell receptor beta chain was sequenced within a study of CD8+CD57+ T cells in acquired aplastic anemia. The overall study: Sorted CD4+ plus CD8+ cells gave DNA averaging roughly 2.9 ug. Healthy donor CD4+ cell samples had a mean of about 10.8 million reads.

Profiles of TCR beta VDJ and CDR3 were generated from a genomic DNA template. Each CDR3 protein gets one entry after TCRdb re-called the reads with MiXCR. The sample has 350,000 to 450,000 distinct CDR3 sequences, under 80% seen once. Study outcomes and limitations: No significant patient-versus-control difference appeared in CD8+ Simpson's diversity. Sharing between patients and controls was observed for twenty-nine CD8+ CDR3 sequences.

This clonotype was counted at least ten times. The target antigen is unknown. Trimming took 5 bases from V and 2 from J, leaving 12 bases between them. Germline V gives CDR1 DFQATT, CDR2 SNEGSKA (reference sequence). The CDR3 contains 13 residues. The sequenced sample consisted of sorted CD4+, CD8+, or CD8+CD57+ T cells (not recorded which) from PBMCs. The chain combines TRBV20-1 with TRBJ1-2; D uncertain. The clonotype originates from a human donor in good health, serving as a control. The CDR3 coding sequence is TGCAGTGCTCGTCCGACCCCCAACTATGGCTACACCTTC. Its translation is CSARPTPNYGYTF.